This T cell receptor (beta chain) was documented in a study of OX40 agonist ivuxolimab in advanced cancers. General study points: At doses 0.1 to 3.0 mg/kg, CD4+ and CD8+ clones expanded. Which antigen the expanded peripheral T cells recognized is unknown.

This clone was observed a single time. Its antigen remains unknown. The sampling schedule covered blood at baseline, cycle 4 day 1, and cycle 7 day 1. Profiling relied on immunoSEQ multiplex PCR, and the TCRdb table lists in-frame clones only, not all of them. The data show over 35,000 clones, 86% seen once. The receptor's source is an adult with an advanced solid tumor such as melanoma, head and neck, liver or kidney cancer. The sample consisted of CD4+ or CD8+ T cells sorted from blood, taken in a trial of the OX40 agonist ivuxolimab.

The CDR3 reads CASSQDTSLSSYNEQFF. The CDR3 bases are TGCGCCAGCAGCCAAGATACCTCCTTGAGCTCCTACAATGAGCAGTTCTTC. The rearrangement links TRBV4-3 to TRBJ2-1; unclear D gene. Looked up from germline, CDR1 is LGHNA and CDR2 is YSLEER. V lost 0 bases and J lost 0, with 12 bases in between. This CDR3 spans 17 amino acids.